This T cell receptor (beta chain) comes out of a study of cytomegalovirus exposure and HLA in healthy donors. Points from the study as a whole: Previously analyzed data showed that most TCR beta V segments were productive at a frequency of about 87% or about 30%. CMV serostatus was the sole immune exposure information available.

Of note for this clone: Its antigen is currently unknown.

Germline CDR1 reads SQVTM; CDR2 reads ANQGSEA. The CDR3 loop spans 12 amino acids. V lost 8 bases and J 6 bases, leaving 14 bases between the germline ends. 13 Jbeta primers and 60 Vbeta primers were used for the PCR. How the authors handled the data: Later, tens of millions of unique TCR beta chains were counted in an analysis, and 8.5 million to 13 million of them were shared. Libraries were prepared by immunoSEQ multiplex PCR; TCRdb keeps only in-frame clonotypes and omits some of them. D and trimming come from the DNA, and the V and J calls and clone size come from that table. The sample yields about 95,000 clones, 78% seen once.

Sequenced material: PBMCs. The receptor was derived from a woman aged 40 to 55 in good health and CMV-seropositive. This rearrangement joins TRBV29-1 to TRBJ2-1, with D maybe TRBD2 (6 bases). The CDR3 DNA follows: TGCAGCTCAGTAAGTAGCGGCAATGAGCAGTTCTTC. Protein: CSSVSSGNEQFF.